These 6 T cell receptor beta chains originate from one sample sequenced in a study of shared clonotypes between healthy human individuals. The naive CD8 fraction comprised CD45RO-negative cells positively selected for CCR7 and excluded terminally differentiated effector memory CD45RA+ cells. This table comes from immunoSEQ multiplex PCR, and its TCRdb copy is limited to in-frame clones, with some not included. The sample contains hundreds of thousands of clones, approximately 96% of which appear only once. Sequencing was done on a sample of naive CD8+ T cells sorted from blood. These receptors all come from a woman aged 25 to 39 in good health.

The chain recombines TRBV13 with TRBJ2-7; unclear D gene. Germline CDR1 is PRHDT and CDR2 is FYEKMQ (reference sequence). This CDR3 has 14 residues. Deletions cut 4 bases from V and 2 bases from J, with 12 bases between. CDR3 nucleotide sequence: TGTGCCAGCAGCTCGACATTCACCCCCTACGAGCAGTACTTC. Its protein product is CASSSTFTPYEQYF.

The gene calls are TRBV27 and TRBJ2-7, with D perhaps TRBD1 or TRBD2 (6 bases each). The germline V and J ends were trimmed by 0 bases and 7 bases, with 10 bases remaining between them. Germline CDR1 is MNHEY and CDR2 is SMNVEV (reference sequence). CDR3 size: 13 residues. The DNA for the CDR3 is TGTGCCAGCAGTTTATCCACAGGGAGGGAGCAGTACTTC. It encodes CASSLSTGREQYF.

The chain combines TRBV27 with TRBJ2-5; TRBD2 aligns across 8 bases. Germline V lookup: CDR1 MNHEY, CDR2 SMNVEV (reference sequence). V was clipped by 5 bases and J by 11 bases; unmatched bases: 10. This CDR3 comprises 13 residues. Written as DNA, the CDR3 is TGTGCCAGCAGTAGCGGGAGATTAGGAGAGCAGTACTTC. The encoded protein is CASSSGRLGEQYF.

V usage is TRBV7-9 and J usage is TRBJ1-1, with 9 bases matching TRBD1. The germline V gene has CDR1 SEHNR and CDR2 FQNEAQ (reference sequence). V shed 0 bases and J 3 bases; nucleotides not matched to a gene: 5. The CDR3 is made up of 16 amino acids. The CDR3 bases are TGTGCCAGCAGCTTAGCTTACCGGGACAGGGACACTGAAGCTTTCTTT. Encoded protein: CASSLAYRDRDTEAFF.

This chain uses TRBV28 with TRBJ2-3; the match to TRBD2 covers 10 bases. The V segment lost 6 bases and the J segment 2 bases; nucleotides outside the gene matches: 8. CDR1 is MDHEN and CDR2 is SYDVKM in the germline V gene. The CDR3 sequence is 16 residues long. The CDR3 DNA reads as TGTGCCAGCAGCCCTACCGGACTAGCGGACACAGATACGCAGTATTTT. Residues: CASSPTGLADTDTQYF.

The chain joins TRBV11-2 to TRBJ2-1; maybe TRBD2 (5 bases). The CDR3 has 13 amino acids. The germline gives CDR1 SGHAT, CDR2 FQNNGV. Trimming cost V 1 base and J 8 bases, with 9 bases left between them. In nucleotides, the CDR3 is TGTGCCAGCAGCTTAGTGGTTAGCGATGAGCAGTTCTTC. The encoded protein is CASSLVVSDEQFF.